This is a list of T cell receptor beta chains from one sample in a study of T-cell reconstitution after alpha-beta-depleted transplantation in children. TCRdb reanalysed the PCR reads using MiXCR and keeps one entry per CDR3 protein. The repertoire holds 600,000 to 700,000 distinct CDR3 sequences, with around 16% as singletons. The specimen was PBMCs from the stem cell graft donor, collected from the stem cell graft. These receptors all come from a human donor who donated a stem cell graft to a child with acute myeloid leukemia. CDR3s include the opening cysteine and the closing phenylalanine or tryptophan. D genes are given only for firm matches. The size field is filled for only some rows; it gives once, few, many or a size class.

clone_size: -
v_call: TRBV6-6
d_call: -
j_call: TRBJ1-2
cdr3_aa: CASNDDGGRGYTF
cdr3_nt: TGTGCCAGCAACGACGATGGGGGGCGGGGCTACACCTTC

clone_size: once
v_call: TRBV18
d_call: -
j_call: TRBJ1-2
cdr3_aa: CASSPQSIKNYGYTF
cdr3_nt: TGTGCCAGCTCACCACAGTCCATAAAGAACTATGGCTACACCTTC

clone_size: -
v_call: TRBV10-3
d_call: -
j_call: TRBJ1-1
cdr3_aa: CAISERVMNTEAFF
cdr3_nt: TGTGCCATCAGTGAACGGGTAATGAACACTGAAGCTTTCTTT

clone_size: few
v_call: TRBV20-1
d_call: -
j_call: TRBJ2-7
cdr3_aa: CSASTSTGDEQYF
cdr3_nt: TGCAGTGCTAGTACCAGTACGGGCGACGAGCAGTACTTC

clone_size: few
v_call: TRBV29-1
d_call: TRBD1
j_call: TRBJ2-7
cdr3_aa: CSVSPQGAPSYEQYF
cdr3_nt: TGCAGCGTTTCACCCCAGGGGGCACCTTCCTACGAGCAGTACTTC

clone_size: -
v_call: TRBV6-5
d_call: -
j_call: TRBJ1-1
cdr3_aa: CASTPSKATNTEAFF
cdr3_nt: TGTGCCAGCACTCCCTCGAAGGCGACAAACACTGAAGCTTTCTTT

clone_size: few
v_call: TRBV5-1
d_call: -
j_call: TRBJ2-3
cdr3_aa: CASSLGIRHTDTQYF
cdr3_nt: TGCGCCAGCAGCTTGGGGATCCGACACACAGATACGCAGTATTTT

clone_size: many
v_call: TRBV10-3
d_call: -
j_call: TRBJ1-2
cdr3_aa: CAISGRKTEYGYTF
cdr3_nt: TGTGCCATCAGTGGGCGGAAAACGGAGTATGGCTACACCTTC

clone_size: many
v_call: TRBV20-1
d_call: TRBD1
j_call: TRBJ1-2
cdr3_aa: CSARLGTAYGYTF
cdr3_nt: TGCAGTGCCAGACTCGGGACAGCCTATGGCTACACCTTC

clone_size: few
v_call: TRBV5-6
d_call: TRBD1
j_call: TRBJ2-3
cdr3_aa: CASSPTGTEDTQYF
cdr3_nt: TGTGCCAGCAGCCCTACCGGGACAGAAGATACGCAGTATTTT

clone_size: many
v_call: TRBV20-1
d_call: -
j_call: TRBJ2-7
cdr3_aa: CSAPTQQDIYEQYF
cdr3_nt: TGCAGTGCCCCCACCCAACAGGATATCTACGAGCAGTACTTC

clone_size: few
v_call: TRBV11-1
d_call: TRBD1
j_call: TRBJ1-1
cdr3_aa: CASSLAQGANRGNTEAFF
cdr3_nt: TGTGCCAGCAGCTTAGCCCAGGGGGCAAACCGAGGGAACACTGAAGCTTTCTTT

clone_size: -
v_call: TRBV20-1
d_call: -
j_call: TRBJ1-2
cdr3_aa: CSAGGDNKNYGYTF
cdr3_nt: TGCAGTGCTGGGGGGGACAATAAAAACTATGGCTACACCTTC

clone_size: -
v_call: TRBV7-8
d_call: TRBD1
j_call: TRBJ1-5
cdr3_aa: CASSLVYTPGTGGQPQHF
cdr3_nt: TGTGCCAGCAGCTTAGTTTACACCCCCGGGACAGGTGGTCAGCCCCAGCATTTT

clone_size: many
v_call: TRBV5-1
d_call: TRBD2
j_call: TRBJ2-1
cdr3_aa: CASSLSGGEQFF
cdr3_nt: TGTGCCAGCAGCCTTAGCGGGGGAGAGCAGTTCTTC

clone_size: -
v_call: TRBV20-1
d_call: -
j_call: TRBJ2-7
cdr3_aa: CSASPDFRAYEQYF
cdr3_nt: TGCAGTGCTAGTCCGGACTTCCGCGCCTACGAGCAGTACTTC

clone_size: few
v_call: TRBV15
d_call: -
j_call: TRBJ1-4
cdr3_aa: CATSSERDGKLFF
cdr3_nt: TGTGCCACCAGCAGTGAAAGGGACGGTAAACTGTTTTTT

clone_size: many
v_call: TRBV12-3/TRBV12-4
d_call: TRBD2
j_call: TRBJ2-1
cdr3_aa: CASSFSGGSDEQFF
cdr3_nt: TGTGCCAGCAGTTTTAGCGGGGGGTCAGATGAGCAGTTCTTC

clone_size: -
v_call: TRBV20-1
d_call: TRBD1
j_call: TRBJ2-2
cdr3_aa: CSARVQPTRDRETTGELFF
cdr3_nt: TGCAGTGCTAGAGTGCAACCTACCCGCGACAGGGAGACCACCGGGGAGCTGTTTTTT

clone_size: many
v_call: TRBV6-1
d_call: -
j_call: TRBJ1-1
cdr3_aa: CASSGPGLEAFF
cdr3_nt: TGTGCCAGCAGTGGACCGGGACTGGAAGCTTTCTTT

clone_size: many
v_call: TRBV5-6
d_call: TRBD2
j_call: TRBJ2-5
cdr3_aa: CASSSRARTSRETQYF
cdr3_nt: TGTGCCAGCAGCTCCCGAGCCCGGACTAGTAGAGAGACCCAGTACTTC

clone_size: many
v_call: TRBV7-2
d_call: -
j_call: TRBJ1-2
cdr3_aa: CASSLGGLGYTF
cdr3_nt: TGTGCCAGCAGCTTAGGGGGTCTTGGCTACACCTTC

clone_size: many
v_call: TRBV15
d_call: TRBD1
j_call: TRBJ2-1
cdr3_aa: CATSIQGAREQFF
cdr3_nt: TGTGCCACCAGCATCCAGGGGGCGCGAGAGCAGTTCTTC

clone_size: -
v_call: TRBV20-1
d_call: -
j_call: TRBJ1-1
cdr3_aa: CSARLPGTTEAFF
cdr3_nt: TGCAGTGCTAGACTCCCAGGTACCACTGAAGCTTTCTTT

clone_size: few
v_call: TRBV12-3/TRBV12-4
d_call: -
j_call: TRBJ1-3
cdr3_aa: CASSLTERNTIYF
cdr3_nt: TGTGCCAGCAGTTTAACAGAGCGAAACACCATATATTTT

clone_size: few
v_call: TRBV20-1
d_call: -
j_call: TRBJ1-6
cdr3_aa: CSALTVDNSPLHF
cdr3_nt: TGCAGTGCCCTGACAGTCGATAATTCACCCCTCCACTTT

clone_size: -
v_call: TRBV4-3
d_call: -
j_call: TRBJ2-2
cdr3_aa: CASSQSQTGELFF
cdr3_nt: TGCGCCAGCAGCCAGAGCCAGACCGGGGAGCTGTTTTTT

clone_size: few
v_call: TRBV7-2
d_call: -
j_call: TRBJ1-1
cdr3_aa: CASSLGGVRGRTEAFF
cdr3_nt: TGTGCCAGCAGCTTAGGGGGAGTCAGGGGAAGGACTGAAGCTTTCTTT

clone_size: -
v_call: TRBV10-3
d_call: -
j_call: TRBJ1-6
cdr3_aa: CAISDRAQSPLHF
cdr3_nt: TGTGCCATCAGTGACAGGGCCCAATCACCCCTCCACTTT

clone_size: many
v_call: TRBV7-2
d_call: TRBD2
j_call: TRBJ2-1
cdr3_aa: CASSPWGAGEYNEQFF
cdr3_nt: TGTGCCAGCAGCCCATGGGGAGCGGGGGAGTACAATGAGCAGTTCTTC

clone_size: many
v_call: TRBV20-1
d_call: -
j_call: TRBJ2-3
cdr3_aa: CSARPRGSTPSGTQYF
cdr3_nt: TGCAGTGCTAGACCCAGAGGCTCGACGCCGTCCGGTACGCAGTATTTT

clone_size: many
v_call: TRBV29-1
d_call: TRBD2
j_call: TRBJ2-5
cdr3_aa: CSVGGLAATSRETQYF
cdr3_nt: TGCAGCGTTGGGGGACTAGCGGCGACTTCCAGGGAGACCCAGTACTTC

clone_size: -
v_call: TRBV28
d_call: TRBD2
j_call: TRBJ2-3
cdr3_aa: CTTSGSSTPRTDTQYF
cdr3_nt: TGTACCACTAGCGGGTCGTCGACCCCCCGCACAGATACGCAGTATTTT

clone_size: -
v_call: TRBV7-2
d_call: -
j_call: TRBJ2-6
cdr3_aa: CASSPDRPSGANVLTF
cdr3_nt: TGTGCCAGCAGTCCCGACAGGCCCTCTGGGGCCAACGTCCTGACTTTC

clone_size: few
v_call: TRBV5-1
d_call: TRBD1
j_call: TRBJ2-2
cdr3_aa: CASSWGQAPNTGELFF
cdr3_nt: TGCGCCAGCAGCTGGGGACAGGCTCCGAACACCGGGGAGCTGTTTTTT

clone_size: many
v_call: TRBV29-1
d_call: TRBD1
j_call: TRBJ1-2
cdr3_aa: CSVEGGTGDYGYTF
cdr3_nt: TGCAGCGTTGAAGGAGGGACAGGGGACTATGGCTACACCTTC

clone_size: few
v_call: TRBV20-1
d_call: TRBD2
j_call: TRBJ2-1
cdr3_aa: CSATQRGGSSYNEQFF
cdr3_nt: TGCAGTGCTACCCAGCGGGGGGGGAGCTCCTACAATGAGCAGTTCTTC

clone_size: once
v_call: TRBV10-2
d_call: TRBD2
j_call: TRBJ2-3
cdr3_aa: CASSESGGGTLWTQYF
cdr3_nt: TGCGCCAGCAGTGAGTCTGGGGGGGGAACCTTATGGACGCAGTATTTT

clone_size: many
v_call: TRBV5-1
d_call: -
j_call: TRBJ1-6
cdr3_aa: CASRRENSPLHF
cdr3_nt: TGCGCCAGCAGGCGGGAAAATTCACCCCTCCACTTT

clone_size: few
v_call: TRBV7-2
d_call: -
j_call: TRBJ1-1
cdr3_aa: CASSLAGPAPLRAFF
cdr3_nt: TGTGCCAGCAGCCTCGCTGGACCAGCGCCCCTGCGAGCTTTCTTT

clone_size: many
v_call: TRBV6-6
d_call: -
j_call: TRBJ1-1
cdr3_aa: CASSYPQLEAFF
cdr3_nt: TGTGCCAGCAGTTACCCCCAGTTAGAAGCTTTCTTT

clone_size: -
v_call: TRBV27
d_call: -
j_call: TRBJ2-3
cdr3_aa: CASSLTGVLTDTQYF
cdr3_nt: TGTGCCAGCAGTTTAACCGGGGTCCTCACAGATACGCAGTATTTT

clone_size: few
v_call: TRBV7-9
d_call: -
j_call: TRBJ1-4
cdr3_aa: CASIPLTGANEKLFF
cdr3_nt: TGTGCCAGCATCCCCCTGACAGGAGCTAATGAAAAACTGTTTTTT

clone_size: -
v_call: TRBV27
d_call: TRBD1
j_call: TRBJ2-1
cdr3_aa: CASGGQVSSYNEQFF
cdr3_nt: TGTGCCAGCGGGGGACAGGTGAGCTCCTACAATGAGCAGTTCTTC

clone_size: -
v_call: TRBV29-1
d_call: TRBD1
j_call: TRBJ2-1
cdr3_aa: CSVVGTGISPRRNEQFF
cdr3_nt: TGCAGCGTTGTAGGGACAGGGATCTCCCCGCGGAGGAATGAGCAGTTCTTC

clone_size: -
v_call: TRBV5-1
d_call: -
j_call: TRBJ2-7
cdr3_aa: CASSFGASGTGPYEQYF
cdr3_nt: TGCGCCAGCAGCTTCGGAGCGAGCGGGACAGGACCCTACGAGCAGTACTTC

clone_size: -
v_call: TRBV20-1
d_call: TRBD1
j_call: TRBJ1-5
cdr3_aa: CSARPTGRTYQPQHF
cdr3_nt: TGCAGTGCTAGGCCGACAGGGCGGACCTATCAGCCCCAGCATTTT

clone_size: many
v_call: TRBV15
d_call: -
j_call: TRBJ1-5
cdr3_aa: CATSRDRGLNQPQHF
cdr3_nt: TGTGCCACCAGCAGAGATCGTGGACTCAATCAGCCCCAGCATTTT

clone_size: many
v_call: TRBV20-1
d_call: -
j_call: TRBJ1-1
cdr3_aa: CSAGAGQSTEAFF
cdr3_nt: TGCAGTGCGGGGGCTGGGCAGAGCACTGAAGCTTTCTTT

clone_size: many
v_call: TRBV20-1
d_call: TRBD2
j_call: TRBJ2-7
cdr3_aa: CSAALTSGGFGEQYF
cdr3_nt: TGCAGTGCTGCCCTTACTAGCGGGGGGTTCGGGGAGCAGTACTTC